These 22 T cell receptor beta chains originate from one sample sequenced in a study of PD-1 blockade in classical Hodgkin lymphoma. Each patient's relapse followed autologous stem cell transplantation, and brentuximab vedotin exposure varied. The study purified CD4+ T cells from thawed PBMCs using magnetic negative selection. The protocol was immunoSEQ multiplex PCR, while the TCRdb copy is restricted to in-frame clones and leaves out a portion. Altogether about 7,000 clones are present, around four fifths being singletons, with the ten largest covering under 5%. The source was CD4+ T cells from blood, collected at baseline. The receptors originated from a human donor with classical Hodgkin lymphoma.

The rearrangement uses TRBV29-1 and TRBJ2-7, with TRBD2 matching 10 bases. Germline V lookup: CDR1 SQVTM, CDR2 ANQGSEA. The CDR3 sequence is 13 residues long. The ends lost 6 bases at V and 6 bases at J; junction bases unmatched: 8. The CDR3 sequence: CSVDVIAGGEQYF. The CDR3 DNA is TGCAGCGTAGACGTCATAGCGGGAGGCGAGCAGTACTTC.

The rearrangement uses TRBV2 and TRBJ2-5; TRBD2 matches at 7 bases. The ends lost 4 bases at V and 1 base at J; junction bases unmatched: 3. The germline CDR1 and CDR2 sequences are SNHLY and FYNNEI. The CDR3 extends over 14 amino acids. The CDR3 sequence: CASSVGGGQETQYF. The CDR3, as DNA: TGTGCCAGCAGTGTGGGGGGGGGCCAAGAGACCCAGTACTTC.

The gene calls are TRBV6-6 and TRBJ2-1, with D unclear. With 0 bases removed from V and 5 bases from J, the gap between germline ends came to 11 bases. The CDR3 is made up of 15 amino acids. Germline CDR1 reads MNHNY; CDR2 reads SVGAGI (reference sequence). In DNA form, the CDR3 reads TGTGCCAGCAGTTACTCGTGGTTTAGTGACAATGAGCAGTTCTTC. Translation: CASSYSWFSDNEQFF.

This clone showed up just once. This chain joins TRBV5-6 and TRBJ1-1; 10 bases map to TRBD1. The junction had 6 bases not matched to a gene; V was cut back by 4 bases and J by 0 bases. The germline CDR1 and CDR2 sequences are SGHDT and YYEEEE. This CDR3 comprises 16 residues. The CDR3 region is CASSGDRGRMNTEAFF. The CDR3 bases are TGTGCCAGCAGCGGAGACAGGGGGCGCATGAACACTGAAGCTTTCTTT.

The J gene is TRBJ2-5, the V gene TRBV5-1, with 11 bases identical to TRBD2. The V gene end was trimmed by 4 bases and the J gene end by 5 bases; junction bases not matched to a gene: 4. The CDR3 is 14 amino acids. The germline CDR1 and CDR2 sequences are SGHRS and YFSETQ. CDR3 loop: CASSLSGGAETQYF. Written as DNA, the CDR3 is TGCGCCAGCAGCCTTAGCGGGGGGGCGGAGACCCAGTACTTC.

The J gene is TRBJ1-4, the V gene TRBV30, with D uncertain. Trimming cost V 0 bases and J 5 bases, with 10 bases left between them. The CDR3 runs 14 residues. The germline V gene encodes CDR1 GTSNPN and CDR2 SVGIG (reference sequence). The CDR3 region has the DNA TGTGCCTGGAGTGTACTAGGGTTAAATGAAAAACTGTTTTTT. This encodes CAWSVLGLNEKLFF.

The chain links TRBV30 to TRBJ2-2; D not certain. Trimming stripped 4 bases from V and 7 bases from J, with 7 bases between. The germline V gene encodes CDR1 GTSNPN and CDR2 SVGIG (reference sequence). This CDR3 is 11 amino acids long. CDR3 nucleotide sequence: TGTGCCTGGAACTCCTACGGGGAGCTGTTTTTT. Residues: CAWNSYGELFF.

The chain uses TRBV7-8 and TRBJ2-1, with 9 bases fitting TRBD2. V lost 1 base, J lost 6 bases, and 7 bases stayed unmatched. CDR3 length equals 16 residues. CDR1 SGHVS and CDR2 FQNEAQ come from the germline V gene. DNA of the CDR3: TGTGCCAGCAGCTTAGTTAGGGCGGGGGGGTCCAATGAGCAGTTCTTC. It encodes CASSLVRAGGSNEQFF.

This clone was seen a few times. The chain joins TRBV7-9 to TRBJ2-7; 14 positions match TRBD2. The CDR3 extends over 16 amino acids. V lost 1 base and J lost 3; bases outside the gene matches: 2. Germline V lookup: CDR1 SEHNR, CDR2 FQNEAQ (reference sequence). CDR3 coding DNA: TGTGCCAGCAGCTTAGGACTAGCGGGAGGGGACTACGAGCAGTACTTC. It codes for CASSLGLAGGDYEQYF. Full variable domain (rest looked up from reference TRBV7-9 and TRBJ2-7): DTGVSQNPRHKITKRGQNVTFRCDPISEHNRLYWYRQTLGQGPEFLTYFQNEAQLEKSRLLSDRFSAERPKGSFSTLEIQRTEQGDSAMYLCASSLGLAGGDYEQYFGPGTRLTVT.

In DNA form, the CDR3 reads TGTGCCAGCAGCTTATTTACTAGCGGGGGGCAGAACACCGGGGAGCTGTTTTTT. Protein: CASSLFTSGGQNTGELFF. This chain connects TRBV7-2 to TRBJ2-2, with 12 bases identical to TRBD2. Germline CDR1 and CDR2: SGHTA and FQGNSA. The CDR3 is 18 amino acids. The junction had 5 bases not matched to a gene; V was cut back by 2 bases and J by 1 base.

The chain joins TRBV21-1 to TRBJ1-5; TRBD1, the table's D call, lacks a check against the DNA. TRBV21-1 is designated a pseudogene. The CDR3 is 18 amino acids. The CDR3 is CASSTSFTGQRDNQPQHF. In DNA form, the CDR3 reads TGTGCCAGCAGCACCTCTTTTACGGGACAGCGTGACAATCAGCCCCAGCATTTT.

This chain uses TRBV9 with TRBJ2-2, with TRBD2 identical over 12 bases. CDR3 length: 18 amino acids. Germline values: CDR1 SGDLS, CDR2 YYNGEE. Trimming at V came to 2 bases and at J to 1 base, leaving 6 bases not matched to a gene. CDR3 protein: CASSVSLTSGRNTGELFF. In DNA form, the CDR3 reads TGTGCCAGCAGCGTCTCCCTGACTAGCGGGAGGAACACCGGGGAGCTGTTTTTT. Full variable domain (outside the CDR3, taken from reference TRBV9 and TRBJ2-2): DSGVTQTPKHLITATGQRVTLRCSPRSGDLSVYWYQQSLDQGLQFLIQYYNGEERAKGNILERFSAQQFPDLHSELNLSSLELGDSALYFCASSVSLTSGRNTGELFFGEGSRLTVL.

The V call is TRBV10-2, the J call TRBJ2-7, with D perhaps given as TRBD1 or TRBD2 (6 bases each). The CDR3 is 15 residues long. The germline V gene encodes CDR1 WSHSY and CDR2 SAAADI. V was pared by 3 bases and J by 5 bases, with 17 bases between. Here the CDR3 reads CASSDFTLGGNEQYF. CDR3 nucleotides: TGCGCCAGCAGTGACTTTACATTAGGGGGGAACGAGCAGTACTTC.

This chain joins TRBV27 and TRBJ2-7, with D unresolved. V was clipped by 6 bases and J by 2 bases, with 14 bases between them. Germline CDR1 MNHEY, CDR2 SMNVEV (reference sequence). This CDR3 region has 14 residues. The CDR3 nucleotides read TGTGCCAGCAGACGAATATCCGATCCCTACGAGCAGTACTTC. Translation gives CASRRISDPYEQYF.

The genes are TRBV25-1 and TRBJ2-5; the D gene could be TRBD1 or TRBD2 (5 bases each). V gave up 6 bases and J gave up 1 base, with 6 bases separating them. The germline V gene encodes CDR1 MGHDK and CDR2 SYGVNS. CDR3 length: 12 residues. The CDR3 DNA reads TGTGCCAGCAGGGGGACCCAAGAGACCCAGTACTTC. This encodes CASRGTQETQYF.

The chain uses TRBV18 and TRBJ2-3, with D perhaps TRBD1 (5 bases). The CDR3 has 14 residues. Deletions cut 2 bases from V and 2 bases from J, with 8 bases between. Germline lookup yields CDR1 KGHSH and CDR2 LQKENI. The CDR3 sequence: CASSPAGSTDTQYF. The DNA for the CDR3 is TGTGCCAGCTCACCAGCAGGGTCCACAGATACGCAGTATTTT. The full variable domain, in which reference TRBV18 and TRBJ2-3 provide the parts outside the CDR3, is NAGVMQNPRHLVRRRGQEARLRCSPMKGHSHVYWYRQLPEEGLKFMVYLQKENIIDESGMPKERFSAEFPKEGPSILRIQQVVRGDSAAYFCASSPAGSTDTQYFGPGTRLTVL.

The chain employs TRBV4-1 and TRBJ2-1, with D perhaps given as TRBD1 or TRBD2 (6 bases each). Germline-derived CDR1 and CDR2 are MGHRA and YSYEKL. This CDR3 has 15 residues. V gave up 8 bases and J gave up 0 bases, with 14 bases separating them. The CDR3 loop is CASERGPSSYNEQFF. Written as DNA, the CDR3 is TGCGCCAGCGAACGGGGGCCTAGCTCCTACAATGAGCAGTTCTTC.

This clone occurred a few times. This chain joins TRBV1 and TRBJ1-5; the table's D call of TRBD1 was not tested on the DNA. TRBV1 is a pseudogene segment. The CDR3 is 17 residues long. CDR3 DNA: TGCACCAGCAGCCACTCTTTCGCAGGGGAGAACAATCAGCCCCAGCATTTT. Translating it yields CTSSHSFAGENNQPQHF.

The count of this clone is one. The genes are TRBV19 and TRBJ1-5; D is unclear. Trimming removed 3 bases from V and 0 bases from J, with 9 bases in between. CDR1 and CDR2 (germline): LNHDA, SQIVND (reference sequence). The CDR3 contains 15 residues. In nucleotides, the CDR3 is TGTGCCAGTAGTATCGTGGAGGTTAGCAATCAGCCCCAGCATTTT. This translates into CASSIVEVSNQPQHF.

This chain uses TRBV25-1 with TRBJ1-6; no clear D. Germline assignment: CDR1 MGHDK and CDR2 SYGVNS. The CDR3 has 15 amino acids. V gave up 1 base and J gave up 5 bases, with 9 bases separating them. The DNA for the CDR3 is TGTGCCAGCAGTGAATGGTGGGAAAATAATTCACCCCTCCACTTT. Amino acids: CASSEWWENNSPLHF.

J is TRBJ1-6 and V is TRBV7-6, with 8 bases that match TRBD1. Trimming took 5 bases from V and 2 from J; bases not matched to a gene: 8. CDR1 is SGHVS, CDR2 FNYEAQ, per germline. The CDR3 length is 17 residues. CDR3 nucleotide sequence: TGTGCCAGCAGCCCCCCCGGACAGGGCCCCTATAATTCACCCCTCCACTTT. Amino acid sequence: CASSPPGQGPYNSPLHF.

This clone has a handful of counts. V usage is TRBV5-4 and J usage is TRBJ2-7; D not certain. V was pared by 4 bases and J by 1 base, with 12 bases between. The CDR3 spans 14 residues. Germline V gene lookup returns CDR1 SGHNT and CDR2 YYREEE (reference sequence). The CDR3 loop is CASSKDRRSYEQYV. The CDR3 DNA follows: TGTGCCAGCAGCAAGGACCGACGGTCCTACGAGCAGTACGTC.